Listed here are 6 T cell receptor beta chains from one sample, sequenced in a study of graft-versus-host responses after intestinal transplantation. This table comes from immunoSEQ multiplex PCR, and its TCRdb copy is limited to in-frame clones, with some not included. Of about 37,000 clones detected, roughly 90% appear once; the ten largest clones hold roughly 18%. Tissue from the graft was processed to free its intraepithelial and lamina propria lymphocytes. Here the sequenced sample was ileum tissue, taken around 190 days after intestinal transplant. The receptors were sampled from a human patient who received an intestinal transplant, so some T cells may come from the graft donor.

V gene TRBV6-5 combines with J gene TRBJ2-3, with D hard to call. The ends were cut back, 2 bases at V and 3 bases at J, with 12 bases in the middle. This CDR3 region has 15 residues. CDR1 is MNHEY, CDR2 SVGAGI, per germline. The CDR3, as DNA: TGTGCCAGCAGTTACCCGGGTCAAAGGACAGATACGCAGTATTTT. Translating gives CASSYPGQRTDTQYF.

V usage is TRBV11-2 and J usage is TRBJ2-7; D is possibly TRBD2 (5 bases). Germline V gene data show CDR1 as SGHAT and CDR2 as FQNNGV. Trimming removed 1 base at V and 4 bases at J, with 11 bases between. CDR3 length: 14 residues. The DNA for the CDR3 is TGTGCCAGCAGCTTAGTAGGGAGAGGTTACGAGCAGTACTTC. Amino acids: CASSLVGRGYEQYF.

The V and J genes are TRBV6-4 and TRBJ2-1; D is tentatively TRBD1 or TRBD2 (6 bases each). CDR1 and CDR2 (germline): MRHNA, SNTAGT. V was shortened by 3 bases and J by 1 base, with 13 bases between the two germline ends. The CDR3 runs to 16 residues. CDR3 nucleotide sequence: TGTGCCAGCAGTGAGGGGGGCGTAATATCCTACAATGAGCAGTTCTTC. Protein: CASSEGGVISYNEQFF.

The J gene is TRBJ1-4, the V gene TRBV5-1; 9 bases align to TRBD1. The CDR3 is 17 amino acids. After removal of 4 bases from V and 0 bases from J, the junction contained 7 bases not matched to a gene. CDR1 is SGHRS, CDR2 YFSETQ, per germline. CDR3 nucleotides: TGCGCCAGCAGCCTTGGGACAGGGACGTCAACTAATGAAAAACTGTTTTTT. It is translated as CASSLGTGTSTNEKLFF.

The V call is TRBV29-1, the J call TRBJ2-7, with a possible D match to TRBD1 (6 bases). The ends were cut back, 6 bases at V and 7 bases at J, with 16 bases in the middle. Germline CDR1 SQVTM, CDR2 ANQGSEA. This CDR3 is 12 amino acids long. CDR3 sequence (DNA): TGCAGCGTCGCCGGGACAACGGGTGAGCAGTACTTC. This encodes CSVAGTTGEQYF.

This rearrangement joins TRBV2 to TRBJ1-6; 7 bases line up with TRBD1. Germline CDR1 reads SNHLY; CDR2 reads FYNNEI. The CDR3 runs 14 residues. The V segment lost 6 bases and the J segment 6 bases; nucleotides outside the gene matches: 5. CDR3 in DNA: TGTGCCAGCAGACGGGACAGCGTTAATTCACCCCTCCACTTT. It codes for CASRRDSVNSPLHF. Looking up the rest from reference TRBV2 and TRBJ1-6 gives the full variable domain: EPEVTQTPSHQVTQMGQEVILRCVPISNHLYFYWYRQILGQKVEFLVSFYNNEISEKSEIFDDQFSVERPDGSNFTLKIRSTKLEDSAMYFCASRRDSVNSPLHFGNGTRLTVT.